This T cell receptor (beta chain) was retrieved from a study of shared clonotypes between healthy human individuals. As to this clone: Its cognate antigen is unknown.

Whole-study results and caveats: Investigators expected sequencing depth to affect clonotype sharing among donors. The four-donor shared clonotypes exceeded non-shared clonotypes in generation probability, with non-shared ones scoring lower.

Free of recent acute infections or vaccinations, the donors were healthy HIV-negative adults. Germline CDR1 is SEHNR and CDR2 is FQNEAQ (reference sequence). V was trimmed by 3 bases and J by 5 bases, leaving 10 bases between them. The CDR3 consists of 13 residues. The method was immunoSEQ multiplex PCR; TCRdb's version includes in-frame clones alone and lacks a portion of them. The sample holds approximately 2,300,000 clones; roughly 90% are singletons and the top ten take approximately 0.39%. The chain couples TRBV7-9 to TRBJ1-2; D call uncertain. Material for sequencing was naive CD4+ T cells from PBMCs. Subset in this sample: CD45RA+ positively selected. The source of this sequence is a man younger than 35 in good health. Some clones in this sample may be carry-over from other donors' samples. The CDR3, as DNA: TGTGCCAGCAGCTTTGAGAAATATTATGGCTACACCTTC. Translated: CASSFEKYYGYTF.